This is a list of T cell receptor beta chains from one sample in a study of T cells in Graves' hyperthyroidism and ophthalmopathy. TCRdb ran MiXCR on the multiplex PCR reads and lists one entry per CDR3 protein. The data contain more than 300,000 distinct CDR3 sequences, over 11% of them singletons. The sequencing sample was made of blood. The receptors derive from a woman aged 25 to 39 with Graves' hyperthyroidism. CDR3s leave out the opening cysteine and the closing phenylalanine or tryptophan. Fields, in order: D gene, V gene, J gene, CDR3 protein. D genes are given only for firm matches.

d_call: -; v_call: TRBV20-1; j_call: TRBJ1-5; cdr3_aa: SARPTGSRSQPQH
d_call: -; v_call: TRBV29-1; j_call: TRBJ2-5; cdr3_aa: SVVKGFGGEETQY
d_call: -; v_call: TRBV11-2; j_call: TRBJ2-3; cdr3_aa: ASSAYSTDTQY
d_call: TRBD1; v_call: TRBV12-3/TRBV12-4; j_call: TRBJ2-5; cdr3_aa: ASSLWDRGVETQY
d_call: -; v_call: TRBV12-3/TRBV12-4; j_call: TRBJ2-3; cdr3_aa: ASSAPRGTDTQY
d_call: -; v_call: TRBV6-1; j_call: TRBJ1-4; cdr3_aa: ASSPTREKLF
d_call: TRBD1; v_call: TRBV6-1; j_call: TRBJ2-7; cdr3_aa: ASSATGVGYEQY
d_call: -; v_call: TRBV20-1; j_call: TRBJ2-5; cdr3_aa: SARIPPGQGGETQY
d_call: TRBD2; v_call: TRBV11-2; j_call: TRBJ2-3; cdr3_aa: ASSLRLAGLSTDTQY
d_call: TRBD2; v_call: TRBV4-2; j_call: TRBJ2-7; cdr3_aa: ASSQERTSGTYEQY
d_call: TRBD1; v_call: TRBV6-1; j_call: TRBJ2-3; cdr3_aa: PYRGLSTDTQY
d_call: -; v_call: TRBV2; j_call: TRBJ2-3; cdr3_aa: ASSPGRGADTQY
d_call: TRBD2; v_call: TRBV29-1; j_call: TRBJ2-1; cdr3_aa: SNRLAGGNEQF
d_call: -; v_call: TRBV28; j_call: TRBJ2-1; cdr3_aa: ASSRDTDEQF
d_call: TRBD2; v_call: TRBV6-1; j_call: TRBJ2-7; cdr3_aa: ASKKKREVGEQY
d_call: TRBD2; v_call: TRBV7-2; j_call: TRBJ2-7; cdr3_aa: ASSSASGTRREQY
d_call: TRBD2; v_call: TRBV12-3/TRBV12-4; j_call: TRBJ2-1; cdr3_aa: ASSSRLAGDSYNEQF
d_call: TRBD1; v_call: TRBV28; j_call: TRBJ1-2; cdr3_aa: ASNLERDRGGYT
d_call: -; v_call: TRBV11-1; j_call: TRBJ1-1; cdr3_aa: ASSPRDASEAF
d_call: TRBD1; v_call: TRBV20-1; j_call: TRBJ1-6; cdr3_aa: SAIGTADSPLH
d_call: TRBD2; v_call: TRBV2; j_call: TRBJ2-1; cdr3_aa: ASRGRLAEFNEQF
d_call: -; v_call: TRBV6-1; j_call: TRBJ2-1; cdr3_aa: ASSVESAWGEQF
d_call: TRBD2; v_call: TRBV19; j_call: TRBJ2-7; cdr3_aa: ASSIDLGLAGEGEQY
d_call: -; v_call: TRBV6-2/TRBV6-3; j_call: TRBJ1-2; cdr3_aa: ASSYSPTNYGYT
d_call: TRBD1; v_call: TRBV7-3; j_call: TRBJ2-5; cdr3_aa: ASSDRAGETQY
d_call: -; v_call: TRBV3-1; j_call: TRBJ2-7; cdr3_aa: ASSSDLYEQY
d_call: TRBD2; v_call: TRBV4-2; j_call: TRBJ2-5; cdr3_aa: ASSQVTSSGGGVAQY
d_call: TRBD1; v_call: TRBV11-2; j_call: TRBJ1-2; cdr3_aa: ASSFKQGAQTT
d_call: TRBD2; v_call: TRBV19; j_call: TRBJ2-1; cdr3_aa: ASSIQGTSGNEQF
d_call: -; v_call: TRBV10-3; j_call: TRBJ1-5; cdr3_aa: AISSGDPNQPQH
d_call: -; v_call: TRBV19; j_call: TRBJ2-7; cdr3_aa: ATTEQLGYEQY
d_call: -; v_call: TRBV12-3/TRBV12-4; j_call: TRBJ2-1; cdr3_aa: ASSLRRQDEQF
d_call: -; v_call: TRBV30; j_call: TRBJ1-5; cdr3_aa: AWSSGTVGNQPQH
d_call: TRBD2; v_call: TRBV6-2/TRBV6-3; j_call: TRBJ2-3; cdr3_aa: ASSTYSGSPPDTQY
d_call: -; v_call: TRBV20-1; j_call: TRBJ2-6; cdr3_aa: SARKTDRISGANVLT
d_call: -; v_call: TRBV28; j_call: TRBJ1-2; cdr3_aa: ASSPGGIGAPYGYT
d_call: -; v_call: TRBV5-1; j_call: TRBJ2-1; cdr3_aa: ASSPGGLAVNNEQF
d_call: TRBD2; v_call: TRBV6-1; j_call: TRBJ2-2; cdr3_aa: ASALAGPGELF
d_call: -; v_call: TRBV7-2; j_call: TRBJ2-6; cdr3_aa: ASSIPSGANVLT
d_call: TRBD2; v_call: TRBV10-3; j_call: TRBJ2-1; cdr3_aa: AITRGLAGGEQF
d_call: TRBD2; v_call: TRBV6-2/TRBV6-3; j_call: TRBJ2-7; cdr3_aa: ASSTSGTYEQY
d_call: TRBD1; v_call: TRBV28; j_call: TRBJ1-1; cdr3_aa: ASSLINRGRVTEAF
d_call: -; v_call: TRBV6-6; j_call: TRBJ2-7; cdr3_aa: ASSYGTGYEQY
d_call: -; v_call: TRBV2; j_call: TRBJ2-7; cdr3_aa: ASSELGTRIYEQY
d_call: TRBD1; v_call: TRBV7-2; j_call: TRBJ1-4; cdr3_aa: ASSSQTGAEKLF
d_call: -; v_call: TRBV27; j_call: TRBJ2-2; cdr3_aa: ASTIRGNTGELF
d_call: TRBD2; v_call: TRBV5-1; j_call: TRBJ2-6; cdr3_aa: ASSLGGGCSGANVLT
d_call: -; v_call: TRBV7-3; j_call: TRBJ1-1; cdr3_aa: ASSTLEGTEAF
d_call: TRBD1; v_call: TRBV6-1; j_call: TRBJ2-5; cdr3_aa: ASSYLGTGISETQY
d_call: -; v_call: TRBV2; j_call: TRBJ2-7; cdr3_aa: ASSPHPGGNYEQY
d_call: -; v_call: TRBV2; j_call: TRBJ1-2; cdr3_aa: ASSEGGPANYGYT
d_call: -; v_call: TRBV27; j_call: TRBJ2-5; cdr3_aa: ASSPGGLQETQY